Listed below are T cell receptor beta chains from one sample, sequenced in a study of cytomegalovirus exposure and HLA in healthy donors. The protocol was immunoSEQ multiplex PCR, while the TCRdb copy is restricted to in-frame clones and leaves out a portion. The table shows 100,000 or so clones, with around 77% occurring only once. Material for sequencing was PBMCs. The receptor source for this set is a man aged 25 to 45 in good health and CMV-seronegative. Each CDR3 is given without its conserved first and last residue.

TRBJ1-5 | TRBV19 | 12 | ASTPSGSNQPQH
TRBJ1-2 | TRBV6-1 | 13 | ASSEQAGPNYGYT
TRBJ2-1 | TRBV25-1 | 13 | ASSERFDNYNEQF
TRBJ2-2 | TRBV11-2 | 11 | ASSLAGTGELF
TRBJ2-2 | TRBV4-1 | 15 | ASSQPDRGRNTGELF
TRBJ1-4 | TRBV10-1 | 12 | ASSDPGSDEKLF
TRBJ1-1 | TRBV2 | 9 | GQQENTEAF
TRBJ2-7 | TRBV14 | 13 | ASSQVNRNSYEQY
TRBJ2-6 | TRBV6-6 | 13 | ASSYTGAGANVLT
TRBJ2-2 | TRBV19 | 13 | ASSISDTDTGELF
TRBJ2-5 | TRBV2 | 15 | ASSGRFLAGVGETQY
TRBJ1-2 | TRBV27 | 10 | ASRGGTYGYT
TRBJ1-4 | TRBV11-2 | 13 | ASSTGIGTNEKLF
TRBJ2-2 | TRBV13 | 10 | ASSRTVGELF
TRBJ2-7 | TRBV28 | 15 | ASRKTGSGGPTYEQY
TRBJ2-6 | TRBV19 | 15 | ASIRGVLPSGANVLT
TRBJ2-1 | TRBV7-9 | 14 | ASSLKAWQGTDEQF
TRBJ2-1 | TRBV19 | 13 | ASSSPERSYNEQF
TRBJ1-1 | TRBV6-1 | 13 | ASSPKDSLNTEAF
TRBJ2-1 | TRBV19 | 15 | ASSIGLAGLSYNEQF